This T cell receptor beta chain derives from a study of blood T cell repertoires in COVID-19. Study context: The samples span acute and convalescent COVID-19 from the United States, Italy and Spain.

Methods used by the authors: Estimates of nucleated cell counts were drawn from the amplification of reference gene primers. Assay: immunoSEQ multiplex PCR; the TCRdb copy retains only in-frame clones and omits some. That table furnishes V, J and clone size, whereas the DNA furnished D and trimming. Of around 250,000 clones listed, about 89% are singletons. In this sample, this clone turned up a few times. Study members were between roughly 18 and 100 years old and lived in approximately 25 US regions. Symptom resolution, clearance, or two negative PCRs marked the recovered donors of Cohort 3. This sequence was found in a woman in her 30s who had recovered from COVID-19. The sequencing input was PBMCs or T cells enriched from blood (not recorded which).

For the CDR3, the DNA is TGCGCCAGCAGCTTGGTATCGGGCTCTGGAAACACCATATATTTT. Its protein is CASSLVSGSGNTIYF. The chain couples TRBV5-1 to TRBJ1-3; D gene ambiguous. This CDR3 contains 15 residues. The germline CDR1 and CDR2 sequences are SGHRS and YFSETQ. With 0 bases removed from V and 0 bases from J, the gap between germline ends came to 7 bases.